A single sample gave rise to the 31 T cell receptor beta chains below, sequenced in a study of neurological immune-mediated disorders. TCRdb redid the calling of the 5' RACE reads with MiXCR, one entry per CDR3 protein. The sample lists roughly 70,000 distinct CDR3 sequences, approximately 5.2% occurring once. The sample comprised PBMCs. The receptors shown here come from a woman in her thirties with multiple sclerosis.

This clonotype was seen a handful of times. This chain connects TRBV10-3 to TRBJ1-4; 7 bases are shared with TRBD1. The V gene end was trimmed by 10 bases and the J gene end by 3 bases; junction bases not matched to a gene: 5. Germline CDR1 is ENHRY and CDR2 is SYGVKD. This CDR3 has 13 residues. This CDR3 reads CATRDSPNEKLFF. The DNA for the CDR3 is TGTGCCACCCGGGACAGCCCTAATGAAAAACTGTTTTTT.

This clonotype was found many times. The V call is TRBV29-1, the J call TRBJ1-1; 8 bases map to TRBD1. J lost 0 bases, V lost 6 bases, and 9 bases had no gene match. The CDR3 loop spans 15 amino acids. Per the germline V gene, CDR1 is SQVTM and CDR2 is ANQGSEA. CDR3 amino acids: CSVDVWGQVNTEAFF. CDR3 nucleotide sequence: TGCAGCGTCGATGTCTGGGGACAGGTGAACACTGAAGCTTTCTTT.

This clonotype was observed many times. This clone may be a read error of a much larger clone one base away. This sequence joins TRBV3-1 and TRBJ2-1; TRBD1 might be the D (6 bases). With 0 bases removed from V and 10 bases from J, the gap between germline ends came to 16 bases. The CDR3 extends over 15 amino acids. The V gene's germline CDR1 is LGHDT and CDR2 YNNKEL (reference sequence). The CDR3 DNA sequence: TGTGCCAGCAGCCAAGATCTGTGGAAGGGGGTAGAGCAGTTCTTC. Translated, it gives CASSQDLWKGVEQFF.

The chain uses TRBV20-1 and TRBJ1-2, with 7 bases lining up with TRBD1. Unmatched junction bases numbered 3, after V lost 0 bases and J lost 8 bases. Germline CDR1 is DFQATT and CDR2 is SNEGSKA (reference sequence). This CDR3 has 12 amino acids. In nucleotides, the CDR3 is TGCAGTGCTAGAGATGGGACAGACGGCTACACCTTC. It encodes CSARDGTDGYTF.

This clonotype was observed at least ten times. The chain's CDR3 is CASSSRQDQETQYF. The CDR3 DNA reads as TGCGCCAGCAGCTCCAGACAGGACCAAGAGACCCAGTACTTC. V usage is TRBV5-1 and J usage is TRBJ2-5, with D possibly matching TRBD1 (6 bases). This CDR3 region has 14 residues. Trimming took off 3 bases at V and 0 bases at J, with 9 bases between the two ends. The germline CDR1 and CDR2 sequences are SGHRS and YFSETQ.

This clonotype was detected many times. The rearrangement joins TRBV5-6 to TRBJ1-2; 7 nucleotides match TRBD1. The CDR3 spans 16 residues. Losses at the gene ends were 4 bases for V and 3 bases for J; bases not matched to a gene: 12. CDR1 SGHDT and CDR2 YYEEEE come from the germline V gene. The CDR3: CASSRGTVMSHYGYTF. For the CDR3, the DNA is TGTGCCAGCAGCCGCGGGACAGTGATGAGTCACTATGGCTACACCTTC.

This clonotype was seen many times. CDR3: CASSSLGQRYNEQFF. The CDR3 DNA reads TGCGCCAGCAGCTCCCTTGGACAGAGATACAATGAGCAGTTCTTC. V usage is TRBV5-1 and J usage is TRBJ2-1, with D possibly matching TRBD1 (6 bases). There are 15 residues in the CDR3. V dropped 3 bases and J dropped 4 bases, with 14 bases sitting between them. CDR1 is SGHRS and CDR2 is YFSETQ in the germline V gene.

About this clonotype: This may be a read error, as it is one base from a much larger clone. J is TRBJ1-1 and V is TRBV10-3; no reliable D call. Per the germline V gene, CDR1 is ENHRY and CDR2 is SYGVKD. This CDR3 comprises 12 residues. V lost 6 bases, J lost 5 bases, and 10 bases lay in between. CDR3 sequence (DNA): TGTGCCATCAGCAACTCCGAAACTGAAGCTTTCTTT. Its translation is CAISNSETEAFF.

This clonotype has a count of ten or more. V gene TRBV21-1 combines with J gene TRBJ2-5; the DNA was not compared with TRBD2, the D call given in the table. TRBV21-1 is designated a pseudogene. This CDR3 is built from 21 residues. CDR3 nucleotides: TGTGCCAGCAGCAAAGTGGTAGGACTAGCGGGGAGGGACCGCCGCCGCGAGACCCAGTACTTC. This gives the protein CASSKVVGLAGRDRRRETQYF.

V is TRBV5-4 and J is TRBJ2-4; 9 positions match TRBD1. CDR3 size: 15 residues. With 4 bases clipped from V and 6 bases from J, the junction kept 8 bases outside the gene matches. The V gene's germline CDR1 is SGHNT and CDR2 YYREEE (reference sequence). Here the CDR3 reads CASSMGQGGGNIQYF. DNA for the CDR3: TGTGCCAGCAGCATGGGACAGGGAGGGGGAAACATTCAGTACTTC.

This clonotype was counted ten times or more. CDR3 region: CASSYSHIGTSGQETQYF. The DNA of the CDR3 is TGTGCCAGCAGTTACTCACATATCGGGACTAGCGGGCAAGAGACCCAGTACTTC. This chain connects TRBV6-2 or TRBV6-3 to TRBJ2-5, with TRBD2 matching over 12 bases. Germline CDR1 reads MNHEY; CDR2 reads SVGEGT. Trimming at V came to 0 bases and at J to 2 bases, leaving 7 bases not matched to a gene. The CDR3 is made up of 18 amino acids.

The genes are TRBV20-1 and TRBJ2-1, with 11 bases fitting TRBD2. Germline CDR1 and CDR2: DFQATT and SNEGSKA (reference sequence). J was trimmed by 0 bases and V by 3 bases; bases with no gene match: 7. There are 17 residues in the CDR3. In DNA form, the CDR3 reads TGCAGTGCTAGGGCTAGCGGGGGGCCGAGCTCCTACAATGAGCAGTTCTTC. It yields the protein CSARASGGPSSYNEQFF.

This clonotype was observed many times. This chain connects TRBV14 to TRBJ2-3; D not resolved. Trimming stripped 2 bases from V and 14 bases from J, with 20 bases between. CDR1 and CDR2 (germline): SGHDN, FVKESK. The CDR3 is made up of 14 amino acids. CDR3 in DNA: TGTGCCAGCAGCCAATCTTTTCCCGCCTACCTGTGGTATTTT. It specifies CASSQSFPAYLWYF.

This clonotype was observed many times. The CDR3 is CASGPGQKNTGELFF. In nucleotides, the CDR3 is TGTGCCAGCGGTCCGGGACAGAAAAACACCGGGGAGCTGTTTTTT. The chain links TRBV7-6 to TRBJ2-2; 7 bases map to TRBD1. The CDR3 sequence is 15 residues long. With V trimmed by 8 bases and J by 2 bases, 8 bases remained unmatched. The germline CDR1 and CDR2 sequences are SGHVS and FNYEAQ.

This clonotype is labeled medium-sized. This chain connects TRBV20-1 to TRBJ2-3; D might be TRBD2 (7 bases). CDR3 size: 16 residues. The V and J ends lost 6 bases and 2 bases respectively, with 21 bases between them. CDR1 is DFQATT, CDR2 SNEGSKA, per germline (reference sequence). CDR3 sequence: CSAIDGAGAYTDTQYF. DNA of the CDR3: TGCAGTGCCATCGACGGGGCGGGGGCCTACACAGATACGCAGTATTTT.

Ten or more counts support this clonotype. V is TRBV9 and J is TRBJ1-1, with TRBD1 matching 8 bases. The CDR3 is 14 amino acids. V gave up 1 base and J gave up 6 bases; unmatched junction bases: 5. Germline assignment: CDR1 SGDLS and CDR2 YYNGEE. CDR3 nucleotides: TGTGCCAGCAGCGTATACACAGGGGGGGCTGAAGCTTTCTTT. It translates to CASSVYTGGAEAFF.

This clonotype has ten or more counts. This sequence joins TRBV5-6 and TRBJ2-5; the match to TRBD2 covers 7 bases. After removal of 2 bases from V and 4 bases from J, the junction contained 5 bases not matched to a gene. In germline, CDR1 is SGHDT, CDR2 YYEEEE. The CDR3 extends over 14 amino acids. This chain's CDR3 is CASSLTGGGETQYF. CDR3 DNA: TGTGCCAGCAGCTTAACGGGGGGAGGAGAGACCCAGTACTTC.

This clonotype was detected many times. This chain joins TRBV6-6 and TRBJ1-2; 10 bases match TRBD1. Germline V gene data show CDR1 as MNHNY and CDR2 as SVGAGI (reference sequence). The CDR3 loop spans 17 amino acids. J was trimmed by 7 bases and V by 5 bases; bases with no gene match: 16. CDR3 sequence (DNA): TGTGCCAGCAGTCCTCGAGGGACAGGGGACATTTTAGGTGGCTACACCTTC. Amino acids: CASSPRGTGDILGGYTF.

This clonotype came up many times. The rearrangement joins TRBV29-1 to TRBJ2-5; D is undetermined. V shed 0 bases and J shed 2 bases, with 10 bases lying between them. Germline V gene sequence: CDR1 SQVTM, CDR2 ANQGSEA. This CDR3 comprises 14 residues. The chain's CDR3 is CSVEEFRSQETQYF. The CDR3 DNA is TGCAGCGTTGAAGAGTTCCGCTCTCAAGAGACCCAGTACTTC.

There are many counts of this clonotype. CDR3 DNA: TGTGCCACCCGGGACCCTGATACGCAGTATTTT. It specifies CATRDPDTQYF. The gene calls are TRBV27 and TRBJ2-3; either TRBD1 or TRBD2 may fit D (5 bases each). V was clipped by 10 bases and J by 6 bases, with 11 bases between them. Germline V lookup: CDR1 MNHEY, CDR2 SMNVEV (reference sequence). CDR3 size: 11 residues.

Many counts were recorded for this clonotype. The chain is built from TRBV7-9 and TRBJ2-2; 11 positions agree with TRBD2. Per germline, CDR1 SEHNR and CDR2 FQNEAQ (reference sequence). CDR3 length: 17 amino acids. The V gene end was trimmed by 3 bases and the J gene end by 4 bases; junction bases not matched to a gene: 7. The CDR3 bases are TGTGCCAGCAGCTTCCCCTTAGCGGGGGGGATCACCGGGGAGCTGTTTTTT. It codes for CASSFPLAGGITGELFF. Looking up the rest from reference TRBV7-9 and TRBJ2-2 gives the full variable domain: DTGVSQNPRHKITKRGQNVTFRCDPISEHNRLYWYRQTLGQGPEFLTYFQNEAQLEKSRLLSDRFSAERPKGSFSTLEIQRTEQGDSAMYLCASSFPLAGGITGELFFGEGSRLTVL.

This clonotype was counted at least ten times. The J gene is TRBJ2-1, the V gene TRBV20-1, with a tentative D call TRBD2 (6 bases). Trimming left V 6 bases short and J 9 bases short, with 18 bases between. In germline, CDR1 is DFQATT, CDR2 SNEGSKA (reference sequence). This CDR3 spans 13 amino acids. The CDR3 DNA reads as TGCAGTGCCCGCGGGAACGTTGTGAGTGAGCAGTTCTTC. Protein product: CSARGNVVSEQFF.

In this sample, this clonotype turned up a few times. This sequence joins TRBV20-1 and TRBJ1-2, with 7 bases fitting TRBD1. Losses at the gene ends were 0 bases for V and 2 bases for J; bases not matched to a gene: 9. The CDR3 runs to 16 residues. Germline V gene data show CDR1 as DFQATT and CDR2 as SNEGSKA (reference sequence). For the CDR3, the DNA is TGCAGTGCTAGAGACGGGCGGAGACAGGGAAACTATGGCTACACCTTC. Protein: CSARDGRRQGNYGYTF.

This clonotype was counted ten times or more. The genes are TRBV15 and TRBJ1-1, with unresolved D. CDR1 is LNHNV and CDR2 is YYDKDF in the germline V gene (reference sequence). CDR3 length: 14 residues. Trimming shortened V by 5 bases and J by 5 bases, and 15 bases separated the two germline ends. CDR3 nucleotides: TGTGCCACCAGCCCGACGGGGTCTCGGACTGAAGCTTTCTTT. Residues: CATSPTGSRTEAFF.

This clonotype was counted many times. The chain links TRBV7-2 to TRBJ1-4; D gene unclear. Trimming stripped 1 base from V and 3 bases from J, with 3 bases between. The V gene's germline CDR1 is SGHTA and CDR2 FQGNSA. The CDR3 is 13 residues long. The CDR3 here is CASSLVANEKLFF. In DNA, the CDR3 is TGTGCCAGCAGCTTAGTGGCTAATGAAAAACTGTTTTTT. The variable domain in full, with the rest retrieved from reference TRBV7-2 and TRBJ1-4, is GAGVSQSPSNKVTEKGKDVELRCDPISGHTALYWYRQSLGQGLEFLIYFQGNSAPDKSGLPSDRFSAERTGGSVSTLTIQRTQQEDSAVYLCASSLVANEKLFFGSGTQLSVL.

This clonotype showed up many times. This sequence joins TRBV5-1 and TRBJ1-6, with TRBD1 matching 11 bases. The V gene end was trimmed by 4 bases and the J gene end by 10 bases; junction bases not matched to a gene: 4. Germline CDR1 is SGHRS and CDR2 is YFSETQ. CDR3 length: 14 residues. The CDR3 nucleotides read TGCGCCAGCAGCACGGGACAGGGGGGATCACCCCTCCACTTT. It encodes CASSTGQGGSPLHF.

In its sample, this clonotype was seen many times. The J gene is TRBJ2-2, the V gene TRBV20-1; D tentatively reads TRBD1 or TRBD2 (6 bases each). Germline values: CDR1 DFQATT, CDR2 SNEGSKA (reference sequence). CDR3 size: 14 residues. V was clipped by 6 bases and J by 6 bases, with 17 bases between them. The CDR3 loop is CSASGHTGPGELFF. DNA of the CDR3: TGCAGTGCAAGCGGGCATACAGGGCCCGGGGAGCTGTTTTTT.

This clonotype was observed at least ten times. The chain uses TRBV12-3 or TRBV12-4 and TRBJ1-1; no reliable D call. With 6 bases removed from V and 0 bases from J, the gap between germline ends came to 11 bases. CDR3 length: 14 residues. CDR3 coding DNA: TGTGCCAGCAGCCCGGGTCTCCTGAACACTGAAGCTTTCTTT. Translating it yields CASSPGLLNTEAFF.

On this clonotype: Relative to the germline gene, one junction end is altered; a read error may explain this. The J gene is TRBJ1-5, the V gene TRBV4-1; D might be TRBD1 (6 bases). The CDR3 has 13 amino acids. Germline V gene lookup returns CDR1 MGHRA and CDR2 YSYEKL. As DNA, the CDR3 is TGCGCCAGCAGCTCACACAGGGATCAGCCCCAGAATTTT. Translating gives CASSSHRDQPQNF.

This clonotype has a count of ten or more. The chain joins TRBV20-1 to TRBJ2-5, with 10 nucleotides matching TRBD2. Germline loops: CDR1 DFQATT, CDR2 SNEGSKA (reference sequence). The CDR3 has 16 residues. V dropped 6 bases and J dropped 6; count of bases not matched to a gene: 16. CDR3 nucleotide sequence: TGCAGTGCGCCGACTAGCGGGTCGGGCCTGGCTAAGACCCAGTACTTC. Residues: CSAPTSGSGLAKTQYF.

This clonotype was found many times. This rearrangement joins TRBV7-9 to TRBJ1-1; D gene unclear. Trimming removed 10 bases at V and 1 base at J, with 13 bases between. Germline CDR1 and CDR2: SEHNR and FQNEAQ (reference sequence). This CDR3 comprises 13 residues. The CDR3 nucleotides are TGTGCCACCCTTGTTGGGTCGAACACTGAAGCTTTCTTT. It encodes CATLVGSNTEAFF.